The rows below give T cell receptor beta chains drawn from one sample of a study of identical twins. In TCRdb, the 5' RACE reads were re-called with MiXCR into one record per CDR3 protein. This table holds 500,000 or so distinct CDR3 sequences, roughly an eighth found once. These data were likewise used in another study, on yellow fever vaccine responses in identical twins.

The specimen sequenced was CD4+ T cells sorted from blood. These receptors all stem from a woman younger than 35 in good health. Each CDR3 is given with its conserved first and last residue. Each record gives: D gene, clone size, J gene, CDR3 length, V gene, CDR3 protein, CDR3 DNA. A D gene is named only where the DNA matches it firmly. Only part of the rows carry a size: once, few, many, or a class if the clone is expanded.

d_gene: -
abundance: few
j_gene: TRBJ2-3
len: 13
v_gene: TRBV3-1
CDR3aa: CASSPLSFDTQYF
CDR3nt: TGTGCCAGCAGCCCCCTCTCTTTTGATACGCAGTATTTT

d_gene: -
abundance: -
j_gene: TRBJ2-4
len: 13
v_gene: TRBV6-2/TRBV6-3
CDR3aa: CASSWGLREIQYF
CDR3nt: TGTGCCAGCAGTTGGGGTCTCAGAGAAATTCAGTACTTC

d_gene: -
abundance: few
j_gene: TRBJ2-1
len: 15
v_gene: TRBV4-3
CDR3aa: CASSQDSSRYNEQFF
CDR3nt: TGCGCCAGCAGCCAAGATTCTTCCCGATACAATGAGCAGTTCTTC

d_gene: TRBD1
abundance: -
j_gene: TRBJ1-5
len: 15
v_gene: TRBV5-6
CDR3aa: CASSRTGTGVQPQHF
CDR3nt: TGTGCCAGCAGCAGAACCGGGACAGGGGTTCAGCCCCAGCATTTT

d_gene: -
abundance: -
j_gene: TRBJ2-1
len: 15
v_gene: TRBV27
CDR3aa: CASSLGLGSYNEQFF
CDR3nt: TGTGCCAGCAGTTTAGGGTTGGGCTCCTACAATGAGCAGTTCTTC

d_gene: -
abundance: -
j_gene: TRBJ2-3
len: 18
v_gene: TRBV7-3
CDR3aa: CASSYIGSRNRPTDTQYF
CDR3nt: TGTGCCAGCAGCTATATTGGGTCACGGAATCGACCCACAGATACGCAGTATTTT

d_gene: TRBD2
abundance: few
j_gene: TRBJ2-2
len: 17
v_gene: TRBV6-5
CDR3aa: CASSSGKIAGFTGELFF
CDR3nt: TGTGCCAGCAGTTCGGGGAAAATAGCGGGGTTCACCGGGGAGCTGTTTTTT

d_gene: -
abundance: -
j_gene: TRBJ1-2
len: 14
v_gene: TRBV7-8
CDR3aa: CASSPYGPLRGYTF
CDR3nt: TGTGCCAGCAGCCCCTATGGACCCCTAAGGGGCTACACCTTC

d_gene: TRBD1
abundance: few
j_gene: TRBJ2-7
len: 15
v_gene: TRBV7-9
CDR3aa: CASSVGTGGPSEQYF
CDR3nt: TGTGCCAGCAGCGTAGGGACAGGGGGACCCAGCGAGCAGTACTTC

d_gene: TRBD2
abundance: -
j_gene: TRBJ2-5
len: 13
v_gene: TRBV20-1
CDR3aa: CSASPLAGLSQYF
CDR3nt: TGCAGTGCTAGCCCACTAGCGGGATTAAGCCAGTACTTC

d_gene: -
abundance: -
j_gene: TRBJ2-7
len: 14
v_gene: TRBV12-3/TRBV12-4
CDR3aa: CASSFADKAYEQYF
CDR3nt: TGTGCCAGCAGTTTTGCGGACAAGGCCTACGAGCAGTACTTC

d_gene: TRBD1
abundance: once
j_gene: TRBJ2-6
len: 16
v_gene: TRBV7-9
CDR3aa: CASSLGTGSGANVLTF
CDR3nt: TGTGCCAGCAGCCTTGGGACAGGCTCTGGGGCCAACGTCCTGACTTTC

d_gene: TRBD1
abundance: few
j_gene: TRBJ2-7
len: 16
v_gene: TRBV7-2
CDR3aa: CASSWAGTGYGGEQYF
CDR3nt: TGTGCCAGCAGCTGGGCCGGGACAGGTTATGGTGGCGAGCAGTACTTC

d_gene: -
abundance: few
j_gene: TRBJ2-5
len: 11
v_gene: TRBV20-1
CDR3aa: CSARREETQYF
CDR3nt: TGCAGTGCTAGAAGGGAAGAGACCCAGTACTTC

d_gene: -
abundance: few
j_gene: TRBJ2-7
len: 16
v_gene: TRBV7-2
CDR3aa: CASSFESTGSINEQYF
CDR3nt: TGTGCCAGCAGCTTTGAGTCTACAGGGTCGATCAACGAGCAGTACTTC

d_gene: -
abundance: few
j_gene: TRBJ1-2
len: 12
v_gene: TRBV3-1
CDR3aa: CASSQADNGYTF
CDR3nt: TGTGCCAGCAGCCAAGCGGACAATGGCTACACCTTC

d_gene: -
abundance: -
j_gene: TRBJ1-2
len: 14
v_gene: TRBV10-3
CDR3aa: CAISELGVGYGYTF
CDR3nt: TGTGCCATCAGTGAATTGGGGGTAGGCTATGGCTACACCTTC

d_gene: -
abundance: few
j_gene: TRBJ2-3
len: 14
v_gene: TRBV20-1
CDR3aa: CSALTASSTDTQYF
CDR3nt: TGCAGTGCTTTAACGGCCTCTAGCACAGATACGCAGTATTTT

d_gene: TRBD1
abundance: many
j_gene: TRBJ2-7
len: 15
v_gene: TRBV12-3/TRBV12-4
CDR3aa: CASRERTGGSYEQYF
CDR3nt: TGTGCCAGCAGGGAACGGACAGGGGGCTCCTACGAGCAGTACTTC

d_gene: TRBD2
abundance: few
j_gene: TRBJ2-3
len: 13
v_gene: TRBV12-3/TRBV12-4
CDR3aa: CAGTSGGIDTQYF
CDR3nt: TGTGCCGGAACTAGCGGGGGGATAGATACGCAGTATTTT

d_gene: TRBD2
abundance: many
j_gene: TRBJ2-1
len: 13
v_gene: TRBV6-2/TRBV6-3
CDR3aa: CASRTSGSNEQFF
CDR3nt: TGTGCCAGCAGAACTAGCGGGAGTAATGAGCAGTTCTTC

d_gene: -
abundance: -
j_gene: TRBJ2-6
len: 17
v_gene: TRBV7-8
CDR3aa: CASSLIGRNSGANVLTF
CDR3nt: TGTGCCAGCAGCTTAATAGGACGGAACTCTGGGGCCAACGTCCTGACTTTC

d_gene: -
abundance: -
j_gene: TRBJ1-2
len: 11
v_gene: TRBV5-6
CDR3aa: CATQGPDGYTF
CDR3nt: TGTGCCACCCAGGGGCCCGATGGCTACACCTTC

d_gene: -
abundance: few
j_gene: TRBJ1-6
len: 16
v_gene: TRBV20-1
CDR3aa: CSAPPGLRSYNSPLHF
CDR3nt: TGCAGTGCTCCCCCGGGACTCCGCTCCTATAATTCACCCCTCCACTTT

d_gene: TRBD2
abundance: many
j_gene: TRBJ2-4
len: 18
v_gene: TRBV20-1
CDR3aa: CSASHSGGGGQAKNIQYF
CDR3nt: TGCAGTGCTAGTCATTCGGGCGGGGGGGGCCAAGCCAAAAACATTCAGTACTTC

d_gene: -
abundance: few
j_gene: TRBJ1-2
len: 12
v_gene: TRBV12-3/TRBV12-4
CDR3aa: CASSSGDYGYTF
CDR3nt: TGTGCCAGCAGTTCGGGCGACTATGGCTACACCTTC

d_gene: -
abundance: few
j_gene: TRBJ2-7
len: 12
v_gene: TRBV20-1
CDR3aa: CSAPRDVYEQYF
CDR3nt: TGCAGTGCTCCCCGGGACGTTTACGAGCAGTACTTC

d_gene: -
abundance: few
j_gene: TRBJ2-7
len: 15
v_gene: TRBV12-3/TRBV12-4
CDR3aa: CASAIKRGISYEQYF
CDR3nt: TGTGCCAGCGCCATCAAACGGGGGATCTCCTACGAGCAGTACTTC

d_gene: -
abundance: -
j_gene: TRBJ1-5
len: 10
v_gene: TRBV20-1
CDR3aa: CSALGTAQHF
CDR3nt: TGCAGTGCGCTGGGGACTGCCCAGCATTTT

d_gene: TRBD1
abundance: many
j_gene: TRBJ2-1
len: 15
v_gene: TRBV6-1
CDR3aa: CASRHRDSYYNEQFF
CDR3nt: TGTGCCAGCAGGCACCGGGACAGCTACTACAATGAGCAGTTCTTC